The source of this T cell receptor beta chain is a study of metastatic and nonmetastatic thyroid tumors. Study details: Peripheral blood and tumor or nodule samples from malignant and benign thyroid patients were compared. Study outcomes and limitations: Benign nodules were reported to have significantly lower TCR beta diversity than malignant thyroid tumors, in blood and tumor.

As concerns this clone: Its specificity is not known.

Germline values: CDR1 SGHAT, CDR2 FQNNGV. This CDR3 spans 17 amino acids. The V segment lost 5 bases and the J segment 6 bases; nucleotides outside the gene matches: 15. No patient received treatment before thyroid surgery. With MiXCR, TCRdb called clones anew from the PCR reads. The sample shows approximately 32,000 clones, about 18% of them seen only once. The gene calls are TRBV11-2 and TRBJ2-3; TRBD2 agrees at 9 bases. This receptor was obtained from a female donor with papillary thyroid cancer or a benign thyroid nodule (not recorded which). Some clones in this sample may be carry-over from other donors' samples. The sequencing input was blood. The CDR3 loop is CASSGGCGREAADTQYF. In DNA form, the CDR3 reads TGTGCCAGCAGCGGGGGGTGCGGGAGGGAGGCCGCGGATACGCAGTATTTT.